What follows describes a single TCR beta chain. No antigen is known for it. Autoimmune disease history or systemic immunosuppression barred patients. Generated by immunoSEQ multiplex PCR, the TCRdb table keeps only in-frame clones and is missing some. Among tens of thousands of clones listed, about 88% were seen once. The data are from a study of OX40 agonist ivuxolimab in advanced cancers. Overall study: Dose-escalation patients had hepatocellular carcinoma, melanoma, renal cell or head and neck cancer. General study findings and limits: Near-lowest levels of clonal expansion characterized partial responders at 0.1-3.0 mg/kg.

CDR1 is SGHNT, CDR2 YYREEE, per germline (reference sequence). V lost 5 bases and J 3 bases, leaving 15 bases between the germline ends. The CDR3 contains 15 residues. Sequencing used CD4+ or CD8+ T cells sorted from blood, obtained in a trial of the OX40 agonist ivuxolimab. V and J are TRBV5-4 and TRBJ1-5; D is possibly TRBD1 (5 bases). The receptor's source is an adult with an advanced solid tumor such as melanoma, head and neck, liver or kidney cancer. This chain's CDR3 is CASRAAGLINQPQHF. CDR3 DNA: TGTGCCAGCAGGGCGGCGGGGCTGATCAATCAGCCCCAGCATTTT.